These T cell receptor beta chains were read from a single sample in a study of blood T cell repertoires in COVID-19. Using immunoSEQ multiplex PCR, the repertoire was profiled, and TCRdb retains in-frame clones only, with some absent. The sample includes some 45,000 clones, over 75% of them seen just once. The source material was peripheral blood. The receptors stem from a woman aged 60-75 years with acute or convalescent COVID-19. Each CDR3 is given with its conserved first and last residue. The D gene is left open where the match is weak. A clone size is listed for some rows: how often the clone was seen (once, few, many), or a class if it is expanded.

abundance: -; v_gene: TRBV7-6; d_gene: -; j_gene: TRBJ2-5; CDR3aa: CASSLYLRVRSLQETQYF; CDR3nt: TGTGCCAGCAGCTTATATCTCAGGGTTCGCTCCCTACAAGAGACCCAGTACTTC
abundance: -; v_gene: TRBV10-3; d_gene: TRBD2; j_gene: TRBJ2-1; CDR3aa: CAISTSGGAYNEQFF; CDR3nt: TGTGCCATCAGTACCAGCGGGGGGGCCTACAATGAGCAGTTCTTC
abundance: few; v_gene: TRBV5-6; d_gene: -; j_gene: TRBJ2-7; CDR3aa: CASSLGLFYEQYF; CDR3nt: TGTGCCAGCAGCTTAGGACTATTCTACGAGCAGTACTTC
abundance: -; v_gene: TRBV6-6; d_gene: -; j_gene: TRBJ1-5; CDR3aa: CASRDRGGPTNQPQHF; CDR3nt: TGTGCCAGCAGAGACCGGGGAGGGCCTACCAATCAGCCCCAGCATTTT
abundance: -; v_gene: TRBV5-6; d_gene: TRBD2; j_gene: TRBJ2-1; CDR3aa: CASSWGLAGDNEQFF; CDR3nt: TGTGCCAGCAGCTGGGGACTAGCGGGGGACAATGAGCAGTTCTTC
abundance: -; v_gene: TRBV12-3/TRBV12-4; d_gene: TRBD1; j_gene: TRBJ1-1; CDR3aa: CASRGTANTEAFF; CDR3nt: TGTGCCAGCAGGGGGACAGCGAACACTGAAGCTTTCTTT
abundance: -; v_gene: TRBV24-1; d_gene: TRBD2; j_gene: TRBJ2-2; CDR3aa: CATSDLGLAGKTGELFF; CDR3nt: TGTGCCACCAGTGACCTGGGACTAGCGGGGAAAACCGGGGAGCTGTTTTTT
abundance: -; v_gene: TRBV6-6; d_gene: TRBD1; j_gene: TRBJ2-3; CDR3aa: CASSYSGGTGSDTQYF; CDR3nt: TGTGCCAGCAGTTACTCCGGCGGGACAGGGTCAGATACGCAGTATTTT
abundance: -; v_gene: TRBV5-1; d_gene: -; j_gene: TRBJ2-3; CDR3aa: CASSLADTQYF; CDR3nt: TGCGCCAGCAGCCTCGCAGATACGCAGTATTTT
abundance: -; v_gene: TRBV6-5; d_gene: -; j_gene: TRBJ1-4; CDR3aa: CASSYSGGEDEKLFF; CDR3nt: TGTGCCAGCAGTTACTCCGGGGGAGAGGATGAAAAACTGTTTTTT
abundance: -; v_gene: TRBV11-1; d_gene: -; j_gene: TRBJ1-2; CDR3aa: CASSLVGGDGYTF; CDR3nt: TGTGCCAGCAGCTTAGTTGGAGGGGACGGCTACACCTTC
abundance: -; v_gene: TRBV6-2/TRBV6-3; d_gene: -; j_gene: TRBJ2-3; CDR3aa: CASSYVSLDTQYF; CDR3nt: TGTGCCAGCAGTTACGTGAGCTTGGATACGCAGTATTTT
abundance: -; v_gene: TRBV9; d_gene: -; j_gene: TRBJ2-3; CDR3aa: CASSVEVGGPWDTQYF; CDR3nt: TGTGCCAGCAGCGTAGAGGTCGGGGGTCCCTGGGATACGCAGTATTTT
abundance: -; v_gene: TRBV12-5; d_gene: -; j_gene: TRBJ1-2; CDR3aa: CASGPNIGHPANYGYTF; CDR3nt: TGTGCTAGTGGTCCAAATATAGGACATCCAGCTAACTATGGCTACACCTTC
abundance: -; v_gene: TRBV7-8; d_gene: TRBD1; j_gene: TRBJ1-6; CDR3aa: CASSHAGTGRNSPLHF; CDR3nt: TGTGCCAGCAGCCACGCCGGGACAGGTCGGAATTCACCCCTCCACTTT
abundance: -; v_gene: TRBV11-2; d_gene: TRBD1; j_gene: TRBJ2-7; CDR3aa: CASRRTGGFSYEQYF; CDR3nt: TGTGCCAGCAGACGGACAGGGGGATTCTCCTACGAGCAGTACTTC
abundance: -; v_gene: TRBV30; d_gene: TRBD1; j_gene: TRBJ1-5; CDR3aa: CAWSSTGTGNQPQHF; CDR3nt: TGTGCCTGGAGTTCGACCGGGACAGGGAATCAGCCCCAGCATTTT
abundance: few; v_gene: TRBV6-5; d_gene: TRBD1; j_gene: TRBJ1-1; CDR3aa: CASRGQGFSEAFF; CDR3nt: TGTGCCAGCAGGGGACAGGGATTCTCTGAAGCTTTCTTT
abundance: -; v_gene: TRBV25-1; d_gene: -; j_gene: TRBJ1-5; CDR3aa: CASTAGDQPQHF; CDR3nt: TGTGCCAGCACGGCAGGGGATCAGCCCCAGCATTTT
abundance: once; v_gene: TRBV7-2; d_gene: -; j_gene: TRBJ2-2; CDR3aa: CASRGRGAGELFF; CDR3nt: TGTGCCAGCAGGGGGCGCGGCGCCGGGGAGCTGTTTTTT
abundance: -; v_gene: TRBV6-5; d_gene: -; j_gene: TRBJ2-3; CDR3aa: CASRSPPLGTDTQYF; CDR3nt: TGTGCCAGCAGATCTCCACCACTGGGCACAGATACGCAGTATTTT
abundance: -; v_gene: TRBV27; d_gene: -; j_gene: TRBJ2-6; CDR3aa: CASSAQGSGANVLTF; CDR3nt: TGTGCCAGCAGTGCCCAGGGATCTGGGGCCAACGTCCTGACTTTC
abundance: -; v_gene: TRBV19; d_gene: TRBD1; j_gene: TRBJ1-5; CDR3aa: CASKDRALGQPQHF; CDR3nt: TGTGCCAGTAAGGACAGGGCCTTGGGGCAGCCCCAGCATTTT
abundance: -; v_gene: TRBV6-1; d_gene: -; j_gene: TRBJ1-6; CDR3aa: CASSEVGGEGSPLHF; CDR3nt: TGTGCCAGCAGTGAAGTTGGAGGGGAGGGTTCACCCCTCCACTTT
abundance: -; v_gene: TRBV7-2; d_gene: TRBD2; j_gene: TRBJ2-3; CDR3aa: CASSLTSGGALDTQYF; CDR3nt: TGTGCCAGCAGCTTGACTAGCGGGGGGGCTTTAGATACGCAGTATTTT
abundance: -; v_gene: TRBV6-1; d_gene: -; j_gene: TRBJ2-7; CDR3aa: CASSEASGLGGYEQYF; CDR3nt: TGTGCCAGCAGTGAAGCTAGCGGTTTGGGGGGATACGAGCAGTACTTC
abundance: -; v_gene: TRBV4-1; d_gene: TRBD1; j_gene: TRBJ2-1; CDR3aa: CASSHYNQAGTGYNEQFF; CDR3nt: TGCGCCAGCAGCCACTATAACCAAGCCGGGACAGGCTACAATGAGCAGTTCTTC
abundance: -; v_gene: TRBV7-3; d_gene: -; j_gene: TRBJ2-7; CDR3aa: CASSPGSTYEQYF; CDR3nt: TGTGCCAGCAGCCCAGGCTCAACCTACGAGCAGTACTTC
abundance: -; v_gene: TRBV4-1; d_gene: -; j_gene: TRBJ1-1; CDR3aa: CASSQIRGGTEAFF; CDR3nt: TGCGCCAGCAGCCAAATACGAGGGGGCACTGAAGCTTTCTTT
abundance: -; v_gene: TRBV6-2/TRBV6-3; d_gene: -; j_gene: TRBJ1-6; CDR3aa: CASSLRGSGNSPLHF; CDR3nt: TGTGCCAGCAGTCTCCGCGGGTCCGGGAATTCACCCCTCCACTTT
abundance: once; v_gene: TRBV5-1; d_gene: -; j_gene: TRBJ2-1; CDR3aa: CASSPPLGSYNEQFF; CDR3nt: TGCGCCAGCAGCCCACCACTAGGTTCCTACAATGAGCAGTTCTTC
abundance: -; v_gene: TRBV7-3; d_gene: TRBD1; j_gene: TRBJ2-3; CDR3aa: CASSRTGVWDTQYF; CDR3nt: TGTGCCAGCAGCCGGACAGGGGTGTGGGATACGCAGTATTTT
abundance: -; v_gene: TRBV13; d_gene: TRBD1; j_gene: TRBJ2-1; CDR3aa: CATPDRGSNEQFF; CDR3nt: TGTGCCACCCCGGACAGGGGGAGTAATGAGCAGTTCTTC
abundance: -; v_gene: TRBV7-2; d_gene: TRBD1; j_gene: TRBJ1-6; CDR3aa: CASSVNRGGSPLHF; CDR3nt: TGTGCCAGCAGCGTAAACAGGGGCGGGTCACCCCTCCACTTT
abundance: few; v_gene: TRBV3-1/TRBV3-2; d_gene: -; j_gene: TRBJ2-1; CDR3aa: CASSSQGDSYNEQFF; CDR3nt: TGTGCCAGCAGTTCCCAGGGTGACTCCTACAATGAGCAGTTCTTC
abundance: -; v_gene: TRBV29-1; d_gene: -; j_gene: TRBJ1-1; CDR3aa: CSVERRTEAFF; CDR3nt: TGCAGCGTTGAACGGAGGACTGAAGCTTTCTTT
abundance: -; v_gene: TRBV29-1; d_gene: TRBD1; j_gene: TRBJ2-1; CDR3aa: CSVAGDRFNEQFF; CDR3nt: TGCAGCGTGGCAGGGGACAGGTTCAATGAGCAGTTCTTC
abundance: -; v_gene: TRBV20-1; d_gene: -; j_gene: TRBJ2-1; CDR3aa: CSAGRGGEQFF; CDR3nt: TGCAGTGCTGGACGGGGTGGCGAGCAGTTCTTC
abundance: -; v_gene: TRBV11-2; d_gene: -; j_gene: TRBJ1-1; CDR3aa: CASSYMNTEAFF; CDR3nt: TGTGCCAGCAGCTACATGAACACTGAAGCTTTCTTT
abundance: -; v_gene: TRBV9; d_gene: -; j_gene: TRBJ2-7; CDR3aa: CASSGNRDPSYEQYF; CDR3nt: TGTGCCAGCAGCGGGAACAGGGATCCCTCCTACGAGCAGTACTTC
abundance: -; v_gene: TRBV5-1; d_gene: -; j_gene: TRBJ2-7; CDR3aa: CASSDFNYEQYF; CDR3nt: TGCGCCAGCAGCGACTTTAACTACGAGCAGTACTTC
abundance: -; v_gene: TRBV5-5; d_gene: -; j_gene: TRBJ2-3; CDR3aa: CASSRRVPFGTDTQYF; CDR3nt: TGTGCCAGCAGCCGGAGGGTCCCTTTTGGAACAGATACGCAGTATTTT
abundance: -; v_gene: TRBV27; d_gene: TRBD2; j_gene: TRBJ2-1; CDR3aa: CASSFRGGAMDEQFF; CDR3nt: TGTGCCAGCAGTTTTCGCGGGGGGGCTATGGATGAGCAGTTCTTC
abundance: -; v_gene: TRBV24-1; d_gene: -; j_gene: TRBJ2-7; CDR3aa: CATSLETGEQYF; CDR3nt: TGTGCCACCAGTCTGGAGACGGGGGAGCAGTACTTC
abundance: -; v_gene: TRBV7-2; d_gene: -; j_gene: TRBJ2-1; CDR3aa: CASSLGTQAYNEQFF; CDR3nt: TGTGCCAGCAGCTTGGGGACTCAAGCCTACAATGAGCAGTTCTTC
abundance: few; v_gene: TRBV6-5; d_gene: -; j_gene: TRBJ2-5; CDR3aa: CASSPTLGAGETQYF; CDR3nt: TGTGCCAGCAGTCCCACTTTGGGGGCGGGTGAGACCCAGTACTTC